These T cell receptor beta chains were read from a single sample in a study of T cell changes during pregnancy in multiple sclerosis. Some clones are missing from TCRdb's copy, which holds only in-frame ones; the method was immunoSEQ multiplex PCR. This table has some 120,000 clones, roughly 95% appearing once. The specimen comprised peripheral blood, sampled after pregnancy. Receptors were obtained from a female donor with multiple sclerosis, enrolled in a pregnancy study. Each CDR3 is given with its conserved first and last residue. D genes are given only for firm matches. Only part of the rows carry a size: once, few, many, or a class if the clone is expanded.

J gene: TRBJ2-7; D gene: .; clone size: .; V gene: TRBV20-1; CDR3 DNA: TGCAGTGCTCCCCGGAGCGACGAGCAGTACTTC; CDR3 protein: CSAPRSDEQYF
J gene: TRBJ2-1; D gene: TRBD2; clone size: .; V gene: TRBV28; CDR3 DNA: TGTGCCAGCAGTTTATCGGGGGGAGGGGTTAATGAGCAGTTCTTC; CDR3 protein: CASSLSGGGVNEQFF
J gene: TRBJ2-2; D gene: .; clone size: .; V gene: TRBV9; CDR3 DNA: TGTGCCAGCAGCGTAGAAATGTTGAGTTTTACCACCGGGGAGCTGTTTTTT; CDR3 protein: CASSVEMLSFTTGELFF
J gene: TRBJ2-1; D gene: TRBD2; clone size: .; V gene: TRBV27; CDR3 DNA: TGTGCCAGCACTATGACTAGCGGGAGTTCTGGTGAGCAGTTCTTC; CDR3 protein: CASTMTSGSSGEQFF
J gene: TRBJ2-7; D gene: .; clone size: once; V gene: TRBV7-8; CDR3 DNA: TGTGCCAGTGGTCAGGGGCGGACGTACGAGCAGTACTTC; CDR3 protein: CASGQGRTYEQYF
J gene: TRBJ2-7; D gene: TRBD1; clone size: once; V gene: TRBV18; CDR3 DNA: TGTGCCAGCTCACAAAAGACAGGGGCAGGGTATCCGTACTTC; CDR3 protein: CASSQKTGAGYPYF
J gene: TRBJ1-3; D gene: TRBD1; clone size: .; V gene: TRBV7-9; CDR3 DNA: TGTGCCAGCAGCTTCCTTACTTCCCCGCTGACAGGGTCTGGAAACACCATATATTTT; CDR3 protein: CASSFLTSPLTGSGNTIYF
J gene: TRBJ2-7; D gene: .; clone size: .; V gene: TRBV7-7; CDR3 DNA: TGTGCTAGCAGCTTGAGTCAGGGGTACGAGCAGTACTTC; CDR3 protein: CASSLSQGYEQYF
J gene: TRBJ2-5; D gene: TRBD1; clone size: .; V gene: TRBV7-9; CDR3 DNA: TGTGCCAGCAGCTCGGGACAGTACCAAGAGACCCAGTACTTC; CDR3 protein: CASSSGQYQETQYF
J gene: TRBJ2-7; D gene: .; clone size: .; V gene: TRBV6-1; CDR3 DNA: TGTGCCAGCAGGATCTACAGGGCCTCCTACGAGCAGTACTTC; CDR3 protein: CASRIYRASYEQYF
J gene: TRBJ1-1; D gene: .; clone size: .; V gene: TRBV4-2; CDR3 DNA: TGTGCCAGCAGCCAAGAGGGGCGGAACACTGAAGCTTTCTTT; CDR3 protein: CASSQEGRNTEAFF
J gene: TRBJ2-1; D gene: TRBD2; clone size: .; V gene: TRBV4-1; CDR3 DNA: TGCGCCAGCAGCCAAGATCAGACTAGCGGGAGGTACAATGAGCAGTTCTTC; CDR3 protein: CASSQDQTSGRYNEQFF
J gene: TRBJ2-1; D gene: .; clone size: few; V gene: TRBV19; CDR3 DNA: TGTGCCAGTAGGTTGCGGGATTCCTACAATGAGCAGTTCTTC; CDR3 protein: CASRLRDSYNEQFF
J gene: TRBJ2-7; D gene: TRBD1; clone size: .; V gene: TRBV28; CDR3 DNA: TGTGCCAGCACCACCTCCGGGACAGGGCTATACGAGCAGTACTTC; CDR3 protein: CASTTSGTGLYEQYF
J gene: TRBJ2-1; D gene: TRBD2; clone size: .; V gene: TRBV11-3; CDR3 DNA: TGTGCCAGCAGCTTGGGGAGCGGGAGAGGTGGTGAGCAGTTCTTC; CDR3 protein: CASSLGSGRGGEQFF
J gene: TRBJ1-4; D gene: TRBD1; clone size: .; V gene: TRBV9; CDR3 DNA: TGTGCCAGCAGCGTAGACCGGGACAGTAATGAAAAACTGTTTTTT; CDR3 protein: CASSVDRDSNEKLFF
J gene: TRBJ1-2; D gene: TRBD1; clone size: .; V gene: TRBV2; CDR3 DNA: TGTGCCAGCAGTGACCGGTGGACAGGGTTTAAGAGGGTACAAAAAGCTAACTATGGCTACACCTTC; CDR3 protein: CASSDRWTGFKRVQKANYGYTF
J gene: TRBJ2-1; D gene: .; clone size: .; V gene: TRBV9; CDR3 DNA: TGTGCCAGCAGCGTAGATAGTTCGGGGGTCATTAATGAGCAGTTCTTC; CDR3 protein: CASSVDSSGVINEQFF
J gene: TRBJ1-2; D gene: .; clone size: .; V gene: TRBV28; CDR3 DNA: TGTGCCAGCAGCCCCGACACTGACTATGGCTACACCTTC; CDR3 protein: CASSPDTDYGYTF
J gene: TRBJ1-2; D gene: .; clone size: .; V gene: TRBV19; CDR3 DNA: TGTGCCAGTAGTAGACAGAGGTGGGGTGGCTACACCTTC; CDR3 protein: CASSRQRWGGYTF
J gene: TRBJ2-7; D gene: TRBD1; clone size: once; V gene: TRBV28; CDR3 DNA: TGTGCCAGCAGGACAACCGGGACAGGTGCCGAGCAGTACTTC; CDR3 protein: CASRTTGTGAEQYF
J gene: TRBJ2-7; D gene: .; clone size: .; V gene: TRBV6-5; CDR3 DNA: TGTGCCAGCAGACCGGACTTGGCCTACGAGCAGTACTTC; CDR3 protein: CASRPDLAYEQYF
J gene: TRBJ2-6; D gene: TRBD1; clone size: .; V gene: TRBV2; CDR3 DNA: TGTGCCAGCAGTCGGGACAGGGGTAGGGGGGGGGCCAACGTCCTGACTTTC; CDR3 protein: CASSRDRGRGGANVLTF
J gene: TRBJ1-2; D gene: .; clone size: .; V gene: TRBV6-5; CDR3 DNA: TGTGCCAGCAGTTACTCGGGGGGGGGCTACACCTTC; CDR3 protein: CASSYSGGGYTF
J gene: TRBJ1-1; D gene: .; clone size: .; V gene: TRBV30; CDR3 DNA: TGTGCCTGGAGTTCCATGCGGAACACTGAAGCTTTCTTT; CDR3 protein: CAWSSMRNTEAFF
J gene: TRBJ1-1; D gene: .; clone size: few; V gene: TRBV19; CDR3 DNA: TGTGCCAGTAGGCTTGGGGCGAACACTGAAGCTTTCTTT; CDR3 protein: CASRLGANTEAFF
J gene: TRBJ1-5; D gene: .; clone size: .; V gene: TRBV5-1; CDR3 DNA: TGCGCCAGCAGCTTGGTGTCCGGCAATCAGCCCCAGCATTTT; CDR3 protein: CASSLVSGNQPQHF
J gene: TRBJ2-7; D gene: .; clone size: .; V gene: TRBV5-4; CDR3 DNA: TGTGCCAGCAGCTTGGAAAAGGGGACTTTTTCCGAGCAGTACTTC; CDR3 protein: CASSLEKGTFSEQYF
J gene: TRBJ2-2; D gene: TRBD1; clone size: .; V gene: TRBV5-1; CDR3 DNA: TGCGCCAGCAGCTTGGACAGGGGTACCGGGGAGCTGTTTTTT; CDR3 protein: CASSLDRGTGELFF
J gene: TRBJ1-4; D gene: .; clone size: once; V gene: TRBV6-1; CDR3 DNA: TGTGCCAGCAGTGTGCGGGGGCTTGGGGAAAAACTGTTTTTT; CDR3 protein: CASSVRGLGEKLFF
J gene: TRBJ1-3; D gene: .; clone size: .; V gene: TRBV6-6; CDR3 DNA: TGTGCCAGCAGTTTTGGAGGGAGTGGAAACACCATATATTTT; CDR3 protein: CASSFGGSGNTIYF
J gene: TRBJ2-1; D gene: TRBD2; clone size: .; V gene: TRBV27; CDR3 DNA: TGTGCCAGCAGCCTGCTACTAGCGGGAGGGCCAACGGGTGAGCAGTTCTTC; CDR3 protein: CASSLLLAGGPTGEQFF
J gene: TRBJ2-7; D gene: .; clone size: once; V gene: TRBV11-2; CDR3 DNA: TGTGCCAGCAGCTTAGGGGTACAGGGATACGAGCAGTACTTC; CDR3 protein: CASSLGVQGYEQYF
J gene: TRBJ2-5; D gene: TRBD2; clone size: .; V gene: TRBV7-2; CDR3 DNA: TGTGCCAGCAGCCCCGCGGGGGAAGAGACCCAGTACTTC; CDR3 protein: CASSPAGEETQYF
J gene: TRBJ1-4; D gene: .; clone size: .; V gene: TRBV28; CDR3 DNA: TGTGCCAGCATTTTGACAGACTCAAATGAAAAACTGTTTTTT; CDR3 protein: CASILTDSNEKLFF
J gene: TRBJ2-3; D gene: TRBD1; clone size: .; V gene: TRBV5-6; CDR3 DNA: TGTGCCAGCAGCTTGACAGGGGTGGATACGCAGTATTTT; CDR3 protein: CASSLTGVDTQYF
J gene: TRBJ1-2; D gene: TRBD1; clone size: .; V gene: TRBV5-1; CDR3 DNA: TGCGCCAGCAGCAAGGGACAGGGGCTTCGAGGCTGGGGCTACACCTTC; CDR3 protein: CASSKGQGLRGWGYTF
J gene: TRBJ1-2; D gene: .; clone size: .; V gene: TRBV7-2; CDR3 DNA: TGTGCCAGCAGAAATCCAGGGCAGGTGGGGGGCTACACCTTC; CDR3 protein: CASRNPGQVGGYTF
J gene: TRBJ2-1; D gene: .; clone size: .; V gene: TRBV11-2; CDR3 DNA: TGTGCCAGCAGATCAACAGGCTACAATGAGCAGTTCTTC; CDR3 protein: CASRSTGYNEQFF
J gene: TRBJ2-7; D gene: .; clone size: .; V gene: TRBV25-1; CDR3 DNA: TGTGCCAGCAGTGACACGGGAAGCTCCTACGAGCAGTACTTC; CDR3 protein: CASSDTGSSYEQYF
J gene: TRBJ2-7; D gene: TRBD2; clone size: .; V gene: TRBV27; CDR3 DNA: TGTGCCAGCAGTTTTGGCGGGAGGAGCTACGAGCAGTACTTC; CDR3 protein: CASSFGGRSYEQYF
J gene: TRBJ2-5; D gene: .; clone size: .; V gene: TRBV7-6; CDR3 DNA: TGTGCCAGCAGACCGGGGAGCCAAGAGACCCAGTACTTC; CDR3 protein: CASRPGSQETQYF
J gene: TRBJ2-3; D gene: .; clone size: .; V gene: TRBV9; CDR3 DNA: TGTGCCAGCAGCGTTGGTGGCAGTAGCACAGATACGCAGTATTTT; CDR3 protein: CASSVGGSSTDTQYF
J gene: TRBJ2-2; D gene: .; clone size: .; V gene: TRBV9; CDR3 DNA: TGTGCCAGCAGCATGACGGGCACCGGGGAGCTGTTTTTT; CDR3 protein: CASSMTGTGELFF
J gene: TRBJ2-7; D gene: .; clone size: .; V gene: TRBV6-5; CDR3 DNA: TGTGCCAGCAGTTATCTAGGGGCCGGTGAGCAGTACTTC; CDR3 protein: CASSYLGAGEQYF
J gene: TRBJ2-5; D gene: TRBD2; clone size: .; V gene: TRBV4-2; CDR3 DNA: TGTGCCAGCAGCCAAGACTCAGCGGGGGTTGAAGAGACCCAGTACTTC; CDR3 protein: CASSQDSAGVEETQYF
J gene: TRBJ2-5; D gene: .; clone size: once; V gene: TRBV7-2; CDR3 DNA: TGTGCCAGCAGCTTACCCCCCAGCGGGTCTGAGACCCAGTACTTC; CDR3 protein: CASSLPPSGSETQYF
J gene: TRBJ2-1; D gene: TRBD2; clone size: .; V gene: TRBV5-1; CDR3 DNA: TGCGCCAGCAGCCTTTCTAGCGGCTCCTACAATGAGCAGTTCTTC; CDR3 protein: CASSLSSGSYNEQFF
J gene: TRBJ2-1; D gene: TRBD2; clone size: .; V gene: TRBV9; CDR3 DNA: TGTGCCAGCAGCGTAGTTCCTAGCGGGAGGGCCTACAATGAGCAGTTCTTC; CDR3 protein: CASSVVPSGRAYNEQFF
J gene: TRBJ2-3; D gene: TRBD2; clone size: .; V gene: TRBV10-3; CDR3 DNA: TGTGCCATCACCCAACTAGCGGGAGGTTCGGGAGATACGCAGTATTTT; CDR3 protein: CAITQLAGGSGDTQYF
J gene: TRBJ2-2; D gene: TRBD2; clone size: .; V gene: TRBV11-3; CDR3 DNA: TGTGCCAGCAGCTGGACTAGCGGGAGTGCCGGGGAGCTGTTTTTT; CDR3 protein: CASSWTSGSAGELFF
J gene: TRBJ1-2; D gene: .; clone size: .; V gene: TRBV28; CDR3 DNA: TGTGCCAGCAGTTTGTGGTCAGGAAACTATGGCTACACCTTC; CDR3 protein: CASSLWSGNYGYTF
J gene: TRBJ2-2; D gene: TRBD1; clone size: once; V gene: TRBV5-6; CDR3 DNA: TGTGCCAGCAGCCGTGGGACAGCTTACACCGGGGAGCTGTTTTTT; CDR3 protein: CASSRGTAYTGELFF
J gene: TRBJ1-5; D gene: TRBD1; clone size: .; V gene: TRBV7-2; CDR3 DNA: TGTGCCAGCAGCTCCGACAGGGATCAGCCCCAGCATTTT; CDR3 protein: CASSSDRDQPQHF
J gene: TRBJ2-7; D gene: .; clone size: .; V gene: TRBV2; CDR3 DNA: TGTGCCAGCACTCAGGGTCGGCTGGACTACGAGCAGTACTTC; CDR3 protein: CASTQGRLDYEQYF
J gene: TRBJ2-1; D gene: .; clone size: .; V gene: TRBV28; CDR3 DNA: TGTGCCAGCAGTTCCCGGGACTCATACAATGAGCAGTTCTTC; CDR3 protein: CASSSRDSYNEQFF
J gene: TRBJ2-2; D gene: TRBD1; clone size: .; V gene: TRBV19; CDR3 DNA: TGTGCCAGTAGCACCCGGTTAGGGGGCGCCCTCACCGGGGAGCTGTTTTTT; CDR3 protein: CASSTRLGGALTGELFF